The rows below give T cell receptor beta chains drawn from one sample of a study of vaccination and CD4 T cells after COVID-19. MiXCR, run by TCRdb on the PCR reads, gives a single entry per CDR3 protein. Of some 6,000 distinct CDR3 sequences listed, 25% to 30% are singletons. Their recognized antigens are unknown. Sequencing was performed on CD4+ T cells from blood, cultured in vitro. These receptors were taken from a human donor in good health. CDR3s leave out the opening cysteine and the closing phenylalanine or tryptophan.

V	J	CDR3
TRBV7-9	TRBJ1-1	AGRLLMNTEAF
TRBV7-2	TRBJ2-5	ASSLVSTGTRGRETQY
TRBV9	TRBJ2-3	ASSATSTDTQY
TRBV5-3	TRBJ2-1	ARGCVGAYYNEQF
TRBV19	TRBJ2-7	ASSIVAGADEQY
TRBV5-4	TRBJ1-5	ASSLDGDQPQH
TRBV11-2	TRBJ2-7	ASSLQWNYEQY
TRBV14	TRBJ2-5	ASSRVPSETQY
TRBV12-3/TRBV12-4	TRBJ2-5	ASSLNRQETQY
TRBV6-1	TRBJ1-2	ASIKGDFSGAYGYT
TRBV11-3	TRBJ2-5	ASSLGRAETQY
TRBV19	TRBJ2-5	ASSILAGNSGETQY
TRBV6-1	TRBJ1-2	ASSPDSYGYT
TRBV4-1	TRBJ1-2	ASSQELVGGVGYT
TRBV6-5	TRBJ1-2	ASSSPGQGDYGYT
TRBV6-1	TRBJ1-1	ASLGFGEAF
TRBV6-1	TRBJ1-5	ASSAGHPSNQPQH
TRBV2	TRBJ1-5	ASSGGDRPQH
TRBV6-1	TRBJ1-1	ASSEARGMNTEAF
TRBV10-3	TRBJ1-1	AINREGANTEAF
TRBV6-1	TRBJ2-3	ASTPGLLDTQY
TRBV7-9	TRBJ2-7	ASRGTANAYEQY
TRBV19	TRBJ2-7	ASSISPGQGGEQY
TRBV20-1	TRBJ2-5	SASPAGEETQY
TRBV20-1	TRBJ2-6	SARVTIGRGANVLT
TRBV18	TRBJ2-5	ASSPPGAGPETQY
TRBV25-1	TRBJ2-5	ASSKQVGETQY
TRBV5-1	TRBJ1-1	ASSLEGQGTSEAF